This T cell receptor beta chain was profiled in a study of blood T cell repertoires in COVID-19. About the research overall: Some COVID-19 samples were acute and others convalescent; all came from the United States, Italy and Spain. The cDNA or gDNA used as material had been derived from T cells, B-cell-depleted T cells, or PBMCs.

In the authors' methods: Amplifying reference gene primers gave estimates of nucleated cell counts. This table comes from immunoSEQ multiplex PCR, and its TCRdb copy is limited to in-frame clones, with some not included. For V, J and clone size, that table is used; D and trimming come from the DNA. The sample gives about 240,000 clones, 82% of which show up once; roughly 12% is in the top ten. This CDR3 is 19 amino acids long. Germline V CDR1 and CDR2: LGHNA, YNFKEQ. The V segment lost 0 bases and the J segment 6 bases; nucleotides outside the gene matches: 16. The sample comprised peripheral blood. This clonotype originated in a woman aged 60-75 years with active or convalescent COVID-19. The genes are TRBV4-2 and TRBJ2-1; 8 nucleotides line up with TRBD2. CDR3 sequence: CASSQDLAGAGTRGNEQFF. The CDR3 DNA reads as TGTGCCAGCAGCCAAGATCTGGCGGGGGCCGGGACTAGGGGCAATGAGCAGTTCTTC.